This TCR beta chain was identified in a study of Graves' ophthalmopathy and Graves' hyperthyroidism. The authors amplified TCR beta CDR3 regions from RNA transcripts. HTBI primers served in a first-round RT-PCR, which a second-round multiplex PCR followed. TCRdb reanalysed the multiplex PCR reads using MiXCR and keeps one entry per CDR3 protein. The table has around 400,000 distinct CDR3 sequences, under 25% seen once. Recruitment covered hyperthyroidism patients aged 18 to 65 whose new diagnosis was of under 2 months' duration. This CDR3 spans 13 amino acids. CDR1 is PRHDT, CDR2 FYEKMQ, per germline (reference sequence). V was clipped by 5 bases and J by 5 bases; unmatched bases: 3. Ten or more counts support this clonotype.

The sequence derives from a woman under 30 with stable Graves' hyperthyroidism. The source material was peripheral blood. The V and J genes are TRBV13 and TRBJ2-7, with 10 positions matching TRBD1. CDR3 loop: CASSKTGGHEQYF. The CDR3 coding sequence is TGTGCCAGCAGCAAGACAGGGGGCCACGAGCAGTACTTC.